Listed below are T cell receptor beta chains from one sample, sequenced in a study of Graves' ophthalmopathy and Graves' hyperthyroidism. TCRdb reprocessed the multiplex PCR reads via MiXCR and lists one record per CDR3 protein. The sample has 650,000 to 900,000 distinct CDR3 sequences; roughly 40% are singletons. Sequenced material: peripheral blood. These receptors originate from an adult man with Graves' ophthalmopathy. CDR3s include the opening cysteine and the closing phenylalanine or tryptophan. D genes are given only for firm matches. A row's size may be missing; if present it is once, few, many or a size class.

few	TRBJ1-2	.	TRBV2	TGTGCCAGCAGTGACTCGGGAAGAGCTAACTATGGCTACACCTTC	CASSDSGRANYGYTF
many	TRBJ1-4	TRBD1	TRBV9	TGTGCCAGCAGCGTAACAGGGGCTAATGAAAAACTGTTTTTT	CASSVTGANEKLFF
few	TRBJ1-5	.	TRBV11-2	TGTGCCAGCAGCCAAGATCGTCGTGGGGCTCCTCAGCCCCAGCATTTT	CASSQDRRGAPQPQHF
many	TRBJ1-1	TRBD1	TRBV7-8	TGTGCCAGCAGCTACGACAGGGGGAACACTGAAGCTTTCTTT	CASSYDRGNTEAFF
.	TRBJ2-7	.	TRBV10-3	TGTGCCATCAGTGGGTCGAATTTGGACAAAAGTGGGCAGTACTTC	CAISGSNLDKSGQYF
.	TRBJ1-3	.	TRBV6-1	TGTGCCAGCATCGGCGTTGGAGGCTCTGGAAACACCATATATTTT	CASIGVGGSGNTIYF
.	TRBJ1-1	TRBD1	TRBV5-6	TGTGCCAGCAGCCCGGGGGACAGGGGAGATACTGAAGCTTTCTTT	CASSPGDRGDTEAFF
few	TRBJ1-4	.	TRBV20-1	TGCAGTGCTAGAAGTGGCGGGCTTATCCATGAAAAACTGTTTTTT	CSARSGGLIHEKLFF
few	TRBJ2-3	TRBD2	TRBV10-3	TGTGCCATCAGTGAGTCGGGACTAGACATCGGGTCTTTT	CAISESGLDIGSF
.	TRBJ1-1	TRBD1	TRBV25-1	TGTGCCAGCGAGAACCCGGGACAGGGGCTTTTGGTCACTGAAGCTTTCTTT	CASENPGQGLLVTEAFF
.	TRBJ2-7	.	TRBV7-4	TGTGCCAGCCGCCCCGCGGGGCAGTCCTCCTACGAGCAGTACTTC	CASRPAGQSSYEQYF
many	TRBJ1-4	TRBD1	TRBV7-8	TGTGCCAGCAGCCCAGGGGGATCCAATGAAAAACTGTTTTTT	CASSPGGSNEKLFF
once	TRBJ2-5	TRBD1	TRBV13	TGTGCCAGCAGCTTAGGTGGGACAGCCAAAGAGACCCGGTACTTC	CASSLGGTAKETRYF
many	TRBJ1-4	.	TRBV7-8	TGTGCCAGCAGCTCCCAGATCAAGGAAAAACTGTTTTTT	CASSSQIKEKLFF
.	TRBJ2-5	TRBD1	TRBV2	TGTGCCACGGGACAGCAAGGGACCCAGTACTTC	CATGQQGTQYF
.	TRBJ1-5	TRBD1	TRBV6-5	TGTGCCACCCACATTTCCCTGGACAGGGTAAGGAATCAGCCCCAGCATTTT	CATHISLDRVRNQPQHF
.	TRBJ2-2	.	TRBV2	TGTGCCAGCGGGTCAGGGGAGGGGACCGGGGAGCTGTTTTTT	CASGSGEGTGELFF
few	TRBJ1-1	.	TRBV20-1	TGCAGTGCTAGAGATTGGCAGGGTTTGACTGAAGCTTTCTTT	CSARDWQGLTEAFF
many	TRBJ1-1	.	TRBV29-1	TGCAGCGTTGAAAGGGCGAACACTGAAGCTTTCTTT	CSVERANTEAFF
.	TRBJ2-5	.	TRBV7-2	TGTGCCAGCAGCCAAGTCCTGGGGGGGGCCGGGATGAGAGAGACCCAGTACTTC	CASSQVLGGAGMRETQYF
.	TRBJ2-2	.	TRBV11-2	TGTGCCAGCAGCCCCGGATCCGACACCGGGGAGCTGTTTTTT	CASSPGSDTGELFF
few	TRBJ2-5	.	TRBV10-2	TGCGCCAGCACTGAAGGGGCCCCTAGAGAGACCCAGTACTTC	CASTEGAPRETQYF
.	TRBJ1-1	TRBD1	TRBV7-8	TGTGCCAGCAGTCCGGGACAGGGGTTTGAAGCTTTCTTT	CASSPGQGFEAFF
few	TRBJ2-7	.	TRBV15	TGTGCCACCAGCAGCGTACAGACACTTAGCTCCTACGAGCAGTACTTC	CATSSVQTLSSYEQYF
.	TRBJ2-7	.	TRBV2	TGTGCGGGCGGGAATACTATCTACGAGCAGTACTTC	CAGGNTIYEQYF
.	TRBJ1-5	.	TRBV20-1	TGCAGTGCTAGAGATAGTGAAGGGAATCATCAGCCCCAGCATTTT	CSARDSEGNHQPQHF
many	TRBJ2-7	TRBD1	TRBV29-1	TGCAGCGTTGTACAGGTTGGGGGACAGGGCTACGAGCAGTACTTC	CSVVQVGGQGYEQYF
.	TRBJ1-5	TRBD1	TRBV16	TGTGCCAGCAGCCCTACAGGGGGCTTTAGCCAGCCCCAGCATTTT	CASSPTGGFSQPQHF
many	TRBJ1-5	.	TRBV15	TGTGCCACCAGCAGACCGATTGAGGGGATCAGCAATCAGCCCCAGCATTTT	CATSRPIEGISNQPQHF
few	TRBJ1-5	.	TRBV6-5	TGTGCCAGCAGTTCCTCTACAGCGATCCAGCCCCAGCATTTT	CASSSSTAIQPQHF
many	TRBJ1-1	.	TRBV7-9	TGTGCCAGCAGCTTAGCGGGGGTCGCGGCTTTCTTT	CASSLAGVAAFF
many	TRBJ2-5	.	TRBV2	TGTGCCAGCGAACAAGAGACCCAGTACTTC	CASEQETQYF
.	TRBJ1-1	.	TRBV10-3	TGTGCCAGCGAAGCGGACAGAGCGGGGGTTACTGAAGCTTTCTTT	CASEADRAGVTEAFF
once	TRBJ2-5	.	TRBV9	TGTGCCACCGCCTTTAAGGGTCAAGAGACCCAGTACTTC	CATAFKGQETQYF
many	TRBJ1-2	.	TRBV29-1	TGCAGCGTTGAAGATGGCGGGCAGGATTTTAACTATGGCTACACCTTC	CSVEDGGQDFNYGYTF
.	TRBJ2-7	TRBD1	TRBV11-3	TGTGCCTGGACTCGGGACAGGGGGTACGAGCAGTACTTC	CAWTRDRGYEQYF
many	TRBJ1-2	TRBD1	TRBV5-6	TGTGCCAGCAGCTTGGCCGGCGGGACAGGGTTCTATGGCTACACCTTC	CASSLAGGTGFYGYTF
few	TRBJ1-1	.	TRBV5-1	TGCGCCAGCAGCTTGGCTGCAGGCTCTGGGATGGGCACTGAAGCTTTCTTT	CASSLAAGSGMGTEAFF
many	TRBJ1-3	TRBD1	TRBV29-1	TGCAGCGTTGCTACAGGGGCCGGAAACACCATATATTTT	CSVATGAGNTIYF
.	TRBJ1-2	TRBD1	TRBV29-1	TGCAGCGTCACAGGGGGCAACTATGGCTACACCTTC	CSVTGGNYGYTF
.	TRBJ2-7	.	TRBV7-9	TGTGCCAGCAGTTATCTTCGCGCAGGGGTTGCGTACGAGCAGTACTTC	CASSYLRAGVAYEQYF
.	TRBJ2-3	.	TRBV7-9	TGTGCCAGCAGCTTAGTTGGGAGCACAGATACGCAGTATTTT	CASSLVGSTDTQYF
few	TRBJ1-2	.	TRBV28	TGTGCCAGCAGTTTATCTCAGAGGGGCTACACCTTC	CASSLSQRGYTF
.	TRBJ2-5	.	TRBV7-9	TGTGCCAGCAGCTTAGCGGGGTTTAGTGGGGAGACCCAGTACTTC	CASSLAGFSGETQYF
.	TRBJ1-2	TRBD1	TRBV4-3	TGCGCCAGCAGCCAAGAGAAGGACAGGGGGCATAATAACGGCTACACCTTC	CASSQEKDRGHNNGYTF
few	TRBJ1-1	.	TRBV19	TGTGCCAGTAGTAAAGGACTCTTAGGCAGCACTGAAGCTTTCTTT	CASSKGLLGSTEAFF
many	TRBJ2-5	.	TRBV20-1	TGCAGTGCTGGAGGGACAGTCCAAGAGACCCAGTACTTC	CSAGGTVQETQYF
.	TRBJ1-2	.	TRBV16	TGTGCCAGCAGCGACTCCGGCGGCTACACCTTC	CASSDSGGYTF
.	TRBJ2-7	TRBD2	TRBV14	TGTGCCAGCAGCCGGACTAGCGGGAGTGTAGGCGAGCAGTACTTC	CASSRTSGSVGEQYF
few	TRBJ2-7	.	TRBV20-1	TGCAGTGCTAGGGAGAAACTCTACGAGCAGTACTTC	CSAREKLYEQYF
few	TRBJ2-6	TRBD1	TRBV4-3	TGCGCCTCCGGGACAGGGGACCTCTCTGGGGCCAACGTCCTGACTTTC	CASGTGDLSGANVLTF
many	TRBJ1-5	.	TRBV19	TGTGCCAGTAGTATGGAGGGGAGGCAGCCCCAGCATTTT	CASSMEGRQPQHF
.	TRBJ1-2	.	TRBV5-4	TGTGCCAGCAGCTTGCGGACGTCGGATGGCTACACCTTC	CASSLRTSDGYTF
many	TRBJ1-2	.	TRBV24-1	TGTGCCACCAGTGACACAAACCCAGGGGTGAGAGGCTACACCTTC	CATSDTNPGVRGYTF
.	TRBJ1-3	.	TRBV12-3/TRBV12-4	TGTGCCAGCACCAAAACGAGGACAGCCAATTCTGGAAACACCATATATTTT	CASTKTRTANSGNTIYF